These 23 T cell receptor beta chains originate from one sample sequenced in a study of T cells after yellow fever vaccination. In TCRdb, the 5' RACE reads were re-called with MiXCR into one record per CDR3 protein. The table includes about 210,000 distinct CDR3 sequences, 6% to 8% detected once. Sequences were derived from CD4+ T cells sorted from PBMCs, sampled on the day of the yellow fever booster vaccination. The receptors shown here come from a man under 40 who received the YFV17D yellow fever vaccine.

This clonotype occurred a few times. The V gene is TRBV5-6, the J gene TRBJ2-5; D is undetermined. V lost 4 bases and J 5 bases, leaving 15 bases between the germline ends. The CDR3 covers 14 residues. Germline V lookup: CDR1 SGHDT, CDR2 YYEEEE. Here the CDR3 DNA reads TGTGCCAGCAGCAAATTAACCGCCTGGGAGACCCAGTACTTC. Protein product: CASSKLTAWETQYF.

There are many counts of this clonotype. The chain is built from TRBV7-2 and TRBJ2-7; D call uncertain. Between the trimmed V and J ends, which lost 5 bases and 2 bases, there was a span of 13 bases. Germline V gives CDR1 SGHTA, CDR2 FQGNSA. CDR3 size: 14 residues. The CDR3 sequence: CASSRPAGAYEQYF. As DNA, the CDR3 is TGTGCCAGCAGCCGCCCTGCTGGCGCCTACGAGCAGTACTTC.

This clonotype was found a few times. This chain joins TRBV7-3 and TRBJ2-2; 11 positions agree with TRBD2. V was pared by 6 bases and J by 6 bases, with 6 bases of the junction left unmatched. The CDR3 is 15 amino acids. Germline values: CDR1 SGHTA, CDR2 FQGTGA. The CDR3 coding sequence is TGTGCCAGCAGTTCCACTAGCGGGAGTCCCGGGGAGCTGTTTTTT. Its translation is CASSSTSGSPGELFF.

V usage is TRBV24-1 and J usage is TRBJ2-3; a weak D match, TRBD2 (5 bases). From germline, CDR1 is KGHDR and CDR2 SFDVKD. The CDR3 spans 14 residues. Trimming stripped 5 bases from V and 1 base from J, with 9 bases between. The CDR3 loop is CATSAGSGTDTQYF. The CDR3 nucleotides are TGTGCCACCAGTGCGGGATCCGGCACAGATACGCAGTATTTT.

The chain uses TRBV28 and TRBJ2-7; D remains unclear. The CDR3 consists of 15 residues. Germline CDR1 reads MDHEN; CDR2 reads SYDVKM. V lost 3 bases and J 2 bases, leaving 14 bases between the germline ends. The CDR3 here is CASSFYSSLPYEQYF. In DNA, the CDR3 is TGTGCCAGCAGTTTTTACAGCTCGCTTCCCTACGAGCAGTACTTC.

This clonotype was detected many times. The chain combines TRBV18 with TRBJ2-5; 11 nucleotides agree with TRBD2. This CDR3 has 16 amino acids. Per the germline V gene, CDR1 is KGHSH and CDR2 is LQKENI. After removal of 2 bases from V and 0 bases from J, the junction contained 2 bases not matched to a gene. DNA for the CDR3: TGTGCCAGCTCACCAAGACTAGCGGGAAACCAAGAGACCCAGTACTTC. Translated: CASSPRLAGNQETQYF.

This clonotype was counted only a few times. The chain has TRBV30 and TRBJ2-7, with D unclear. Germline-derived CDR1 and CDR2 are GTSNPN and SVGIG (reference sequence). The V gene lost 3 bases and the J gene lost 2 bases, with 5 bases spanning the gap. The CDR3 is 11 residues long. The CDR3 loop is CAWSKPYEQYF. DNA for the CDR3: TGTGCCTGGAGCAAACCCTACGAGCAGTACTTC.

There are many counts of this clonotype. The chain has TRBV20-1 and TRBJ1-2; 10 bases match TRBD1. J gave up 5 bases and V 5 bases, and 5 bases lay outside the gene matches. The CDR3 is 13 amino acids. Germline lookup yields CDR1 DFQATT and CDR2 SNEGSKA (reference sequence). The CDR3 region is CSALPGQGYGYTF. CDR3 bases: TGCAGTGCTTTACCGGGACAGGGGTATGGCTACACCTTC.

This clonotype was counted only a few times. The V call is TRBV6-2 or TRBV6-3, the J call TRBJ2-7, with TRBD2 matching over 9 bases. The ends lost 2 bases at V and 5 bases at J; junction bases unmatched: 4. Germline CDR1 reads MNHEY; CDR2 reads SVGEGT. The CDR3 covers 14 residues. This CDR3 reads CASSYGTSIHEQYF. The DNA for the CDR3 is TGTGCCAGCAGTTACGGGACTAGCATCCACGAGCAGTACTTC.

This clonotype came up many times. The chain links TRBV20-1 to TRBJ2-1; D unresolved. The V gene's germline CDR1 is DFQATT and CDR2 SNEGSKA (reference sequence). This CDR3 comprises 14 residues. Trimming removed 3 bases from V and 7 bases from J, with 16 bases in between. This CDR3 is CSASLPLRPNEQFF. DNA for the CDR3: TGCAGTGCTAGTCTACCGCTACGGCCTAATGAGCAGTTCTTC.

The rearrangement links TRBV4-3 to TRBJ2-7, with D perhaps matching TRBD2 (6 bases). Germline CDR1 LGHNA, CDR2 YSLEER. The CDR3 has 17 amino acids. Trimming took off 1 base at V and 0 bases at J, with 16 bases between the two ends. The CDR3 DNA reads TGCGCCAGCAGCCAAGGGTTAGCGGAGGTTAACTCCTACGAGCAGTACTTC. It is translated as CASSQGLAEVNSYEQYF.

The chain has TRBV7-2 and TRBJ2-1, with 8 bases that match TRBD2. The length of the CDR3 is 15 residues. Germline V CDR1 and CDR2: SGHTA, FQGNSA. J was trimmed by 2 bases and V by 5 bases; bases with no gene match: 5. The DNA of the CDR3 is TGTGCCAGCAGCCGTACTAGCGGAGCCTACAATGAGCAGTTCTTC. This encodes CASSRTSGAYNEQFF.

Many counts were recorded for this clonotype. The rearrangement joins TRBV7-9 to TRBJ2-1; D not resolved. This CDR3 spans 12 amino acids. In germline, CDR1 is SEHNR, CDR2 FQNEAQ (reference sequence). The V gene lost 3 bases and the J gene lost 4 bases, with 4 bases spanning the gap. The CDR3 bases are TGTGCCAGCAGCTTTAGTTACAATGAGCAGTTCTTC. This sequence encodes CASSFSYNEQFF. The full variable domain, completed using reference TRBV7-9 and TRBJ2-1, is DTGVSQNPRHKITKRGQNVTFRCDPISEHNRLYWYRQTLGQGPEFLTYFQNEAQLEKSRLLSDRFSAERPKGSFSTLEIQRTEQGDSAMYLCASSFSYNEQFFGPGTRLTVL.

This clonotype showed up just a few times. V gene TRBV10-3 combines with J gene TRBJ2-7; 7 nucleotides line up with TRBD1. J was trimmed by 2 bases and V by 0 bases; bases with no gene match: 1. This CDR3 contains 14 residues. Per germline, CDR1 ENHRY and CDR2 SYGVKD. CDR3 region: CAISESGTAYEQYF. For the CDR3, the DNA is TGTGCCATCAGTGAGTCTGGGACAGCCTACGAGCAGTACTTC.

The chain employs TRBV7-9 and TRBJ2-1; 7 bases fit TRBD1. The CDR3 sequence is 14 residues long. Germline loops: CDR1 SEHNR, CDR2 FQNEAQ (reference sequence). The V segment lost 3 bases and the J segment 10 bases; nucleotides outside the gene matches: 9. The CDR3 loop is CASSFPQGSLEQFF. The CDR3 DNA is TGTGCCAGCAGCTTTCCACAGGGGAGTTTGGAGCAGTTCTTC. The variable domain in full, completed from reference TRBV7-9 and TRBJ2-1, reads DTGVSQNPRHKITKRGQNVTFRCDPISEHNRLYWYRQTLGQGPEFLTYFQNEAQLEKSRLLSDRFSAERPKGSFSTLEIQRTEQGDSAMYLCASSFPQGSLEQFFGPGTRLTVL.

The chain combines TRBV7-9 with TRBJ2-1, with TRBD2 identical over 12 bases. The CDR3 runs 16 residues. Germline V gene sequence: CDR1 SEHNR, CDR2 FQNEAQ (reference sequence). J lost 7 bases, V lost 5 bases, and 9 bases had no gene match. CDR3 region: CASSPLAGGPGNEQFF. The CDR3 region has the DNA TGTGCCAGCAGCCCCCTAGCGGGAGGGCCCGGGAATGAGCAGTTCTTC.

This clonotype was seen ten or more times. The chain joins TRBV5-4 to TRBJ2-3; D is unclear. Germline CDR1 is SGHNT and CDR2 is YYREEE (reference sequence). Trimming took 2 bases from V and 5 from J, leaving 15 bases between them. The CDR3 extends over 15 amino acids. The CDR3 DNA reads as TGTGCCAGCAGCTTTAGTAGGCAGAAAAAAGATACGCAGTATTTT. It encodes CASSFSRQKKDTQYF.

The chain links TRBV18 to TRBJ2-5, with 9 bases identical to TRBD1. Germline-derived CDR1 and CDR2 are KGHSH and LQKENI. The CDR3 loop spans 15 amino acids. J gave up 6 bases and V 3 bases, and 8 bases lay outside the gene matches. CDR3 in DNA: TGTGCCAGCTCACCCTCGACAGGGGGGTTCCAGACCCAGTACTTC. Protein: CASSPSTGGFQTQYF.

This clonotype has ten or more counts. The chain uses TRBV10-3 and TRBJ2-7, with TRBD1 matching 9 bases. CDR3 size: 14 residues. Germline loops: CDR1 ENHRY, CDR2 SYGVKD. V was pared by 6 bases and J by 5 bases, with 8 bases of the junction left unmatched. The CDR3 loop reads CAISETGGSHEQYF. The CDR3, as DNA: TGTGCCATCAGCGAGACAGGGGGGTCGCACGAGCAGTACTTC.

The chain couples TRBV20-1 to TRBJ2-1, with D tentatively TRBD2 (5 bases). Trimming took 6 bases from V and 2 from J, leaving 20 bases between them. CDR1 and CDR2 from the germline V gene are DFQATT and SNEGSKA (reference sequence). The CDR3 spans 16 residues. CDR3 region: CSAYSSCSVTYNEQFF. CDR3 sequence (DNA): TGCAGTGCCTATTCTAGCTGTAGCGTGACCTACAATGAGCAGTTCTTC.

The rearrangement joins TRBV20-1 to TRBJ2-4, with 8 bases identical to TRBD2. J lost 0 bases, V lost 6 bases, and 13 bases had no gene match. In germline, CDR1 is DFQATT, CDR2 SNEGSKA (reference sequence). This CDR3 is built from 17 residues. Here the CDR3 reads CSAAQASGPLAKNIQYF. CDR3 bases: TGCAGTGCCGCCCAGGCTAGCGGGCCTCTAGCCAAAAACATTCAGTACTTC.

The table lists this clonotype with many counts. The chain couples TRBV7-2 to TRBJ2-3; D gene uncertain. The CDR3 sequence is 14 residues long. Germline V gene sequence: CDR1 SGHTA, CDR2 FQGNSA. V lost 6 bases to trimming and J lost 4 bases, with 14 bases between them. CDR3 sequence: CASSPRPTADTQYF. For the CDR3, the DNA is TGTGCCAGCAGTCCGCGACCGACGGCAGATACGCAGTATTTT.

This clonotype was detected many times. The gene calls are TRBV5-1 and TRBJ2-1; TRBD2 agrees at 9 bases. The CDR3 length is 15 residues. Germline lookup yields CDR1 SGHRS and CDR2 YFSETQ. V lost 0 bases, J lost 7 bases, and 5 bases stayed unmatched. CDR3 bases: TGCGCCAGCAGCTTGGAAGCGGGAGGTTTTAATGAGCAGTTCTTC. It is translated as CASSLEAGGFNEQFF. Complete variable domain (other parts from reference TRBV5-1 and TRBJ2-1): KAGVTQTPRYLIKTRGQQVTLSCSPISGHRSVSWYQQTPGQGLQFLFEYFSETQRNKGNFPGRFSGRQFSNSRSEMNVSTLELGDSALYLCASSLEAGGFNEQFFGPGTRLTVL.